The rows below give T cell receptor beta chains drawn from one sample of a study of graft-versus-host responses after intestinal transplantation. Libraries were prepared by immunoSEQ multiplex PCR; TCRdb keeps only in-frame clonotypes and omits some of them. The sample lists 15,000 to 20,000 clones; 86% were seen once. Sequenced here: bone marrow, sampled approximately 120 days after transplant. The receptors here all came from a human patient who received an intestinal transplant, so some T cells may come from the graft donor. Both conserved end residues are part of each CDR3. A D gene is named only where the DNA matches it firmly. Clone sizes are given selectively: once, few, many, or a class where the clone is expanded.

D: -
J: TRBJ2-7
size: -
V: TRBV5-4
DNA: TGTGCCAGCAGCATGGGAGCCTACGAGCAGTACTTC
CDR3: CASSMGAYEQYF

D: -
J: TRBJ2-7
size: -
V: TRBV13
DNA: TGTGCCAGCAGCCGCCGCGGGGGCCGGGCAACGGACGAGCAGTACTTC
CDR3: CASSRRGGRATDEQYF

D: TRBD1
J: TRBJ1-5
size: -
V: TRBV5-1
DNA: TGCGCCAGCAGCTTGGGACAGGGGGTACAGCCCCAGCATTTT
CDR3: CASSLGQGVQPQHF

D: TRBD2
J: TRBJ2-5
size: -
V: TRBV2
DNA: TGTGCCAGCAGTGGAGTAGCGGGAGCCCAAGAGACCCAGTACTTC
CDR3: CASSGVAGAQETQYF

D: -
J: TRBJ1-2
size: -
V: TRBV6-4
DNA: TGTGCCAGCAGTGACAGGGAGGGGTATGGCTACACCTTC
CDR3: CASSDREGYGYTF

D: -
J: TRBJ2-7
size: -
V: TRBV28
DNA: TGTGCCAGCACTTCGAGTGGGGGATCCTACGAGCAGTACTTC
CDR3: CASTSSGGSYEQYF

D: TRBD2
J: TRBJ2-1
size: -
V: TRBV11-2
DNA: TGTGCCGTATCGATAGCGGGAGTTGTAAATGAGCAGTTCTTC
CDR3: CAVSIAGVVNEQFF

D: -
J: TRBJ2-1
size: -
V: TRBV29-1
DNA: TGCAGCGTTGGTGCGACTGAGCAGTTCTTC
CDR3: CSVGATEQFF

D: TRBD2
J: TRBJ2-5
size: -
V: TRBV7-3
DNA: TGTGCCAGCAGCCCCTCGAGCGGGAGGCGGGAGACCCAGTACTTC
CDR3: CASSPSSGRRETQYF

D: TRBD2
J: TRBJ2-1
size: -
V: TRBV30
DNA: TGTGCCGCCCCGGGACTAGCGGGAGGGGGCTCCTACAATGAGCAGTTCTTC
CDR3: CAAPGLAGGGSYNEQFF

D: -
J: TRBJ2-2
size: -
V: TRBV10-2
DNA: TGCGCCAGCAGTGAAGTGCTAGCGAGAAACACCGGGGAGCTGTTTTTT
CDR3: CASSEVLARNTGELFF

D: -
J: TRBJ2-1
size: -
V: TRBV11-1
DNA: TGTGCCAGCAGCATAACAGGGACCCGGGAGCAGTTCTTC
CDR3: CASSITGTREQFF

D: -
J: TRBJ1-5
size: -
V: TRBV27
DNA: TGTGCCAGCAGTTTACTAGGGAACAATCAGCCCCAGCATTTT
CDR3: CASSLLGNNQPQHF

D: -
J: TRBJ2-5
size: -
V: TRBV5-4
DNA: TGTGCCAGCAGCCGGGGGCAAACAGGGGAAGAGACCCAGTACTTC
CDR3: CASSRGQTGEETQYF

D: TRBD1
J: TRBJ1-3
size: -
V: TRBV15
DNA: TGTGCCACCAGCTCCCGGGACAGGGGCACGATCTACTCTGGAAACACCATATATTTT
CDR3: CATSSRDRGTIYSGNTIYF

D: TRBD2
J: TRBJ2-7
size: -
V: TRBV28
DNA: TGTGCCAGCAGTGAGACTAGCACCTTCTACGAGCAGTACTTC
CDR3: CASSETSTFYEQYF

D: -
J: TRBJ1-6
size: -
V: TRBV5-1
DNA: TGCGCCAGCAGCCCCGGGGGGAGCTCCTATAATTCACCCCTCCACTTT
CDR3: CASSPGGSSYNSPLHF

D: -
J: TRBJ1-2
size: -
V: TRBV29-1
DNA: TGCAGCGTAGAAGGGTTGCAGGCCTATGGCTACACCTTC
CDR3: CSVEGLQAYGYTF

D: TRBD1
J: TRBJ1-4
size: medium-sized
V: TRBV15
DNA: TGTGCCACCAGCAGAGGCGGAAACAGGGGTAATGAAAAACTGTTTTTT
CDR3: CATSRGGNRGNEKLFF

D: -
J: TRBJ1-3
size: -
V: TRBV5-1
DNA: TGCGCCAGCCGGGTCACCTCTGGAAACACCATATATTTT
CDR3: CASRVTSGNTIYF

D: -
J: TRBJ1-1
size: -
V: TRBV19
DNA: TGTGCCAGTACCCTCTATGTGAACACTGAAGCTTTCTTT
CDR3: CASTLYVNTEAFF

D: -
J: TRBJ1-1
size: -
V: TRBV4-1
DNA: TGCGCCAGCAGCCAAGGGCAGAACACTGAAGCTTTCTTT
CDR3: CASSQGQNTEAFF

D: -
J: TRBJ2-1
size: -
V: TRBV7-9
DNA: TGTGCCAGCAGCCGTACAGGGTCTCCCTACAATGAGCAGTTCTTC
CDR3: CASSRTGSPYNEQFF

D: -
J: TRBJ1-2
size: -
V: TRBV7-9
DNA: TGTGCCAGTACGATCGGCTACAGGAAGGATGGCTACACCTTC
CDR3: CASTIGYRKDGYTF

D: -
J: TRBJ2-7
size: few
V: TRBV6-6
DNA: TGTGCCACCGGCTACGAGCAGTACTTC
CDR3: CATGYEQYF

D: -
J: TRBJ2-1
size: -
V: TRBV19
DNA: TGTGCCAGTAGTATAGTAGGAGGAGCTAATGAGCAGTTCTTC
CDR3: CASSIVGGANEQFF

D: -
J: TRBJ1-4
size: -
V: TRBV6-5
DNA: TGTGCCAGCAGGCTCGAGGGAAAACTGTTTTTT
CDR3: CASRLEGKLFF

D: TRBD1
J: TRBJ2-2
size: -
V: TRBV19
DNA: TGTGCCAGTAGTCCTTCCGGGACAGGGAGAACCGGGGAGCTGTTTTTT
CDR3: CASSPSGTGRTGELFF

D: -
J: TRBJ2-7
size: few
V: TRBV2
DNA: TGTGCCAGCAAAGGCGGATACGAGCAGTACTTC
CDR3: CASKGGYEQYF

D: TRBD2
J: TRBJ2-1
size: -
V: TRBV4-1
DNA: TGCGCCAGCAGCCAAGTGCCCGGGAGGGTGGCCGATGAGCAGTTCTTC
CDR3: CASSQVPGRVADEQFF

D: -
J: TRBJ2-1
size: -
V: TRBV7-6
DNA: TGTGCCAGCAGCTTGATGTCCGACCAAATCGGATACAATGAGCAGTTCTTC
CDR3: CASSLMSDQIGYNEQFF

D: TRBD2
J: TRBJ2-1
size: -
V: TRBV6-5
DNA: TGTGCCAGCAGCCCCGGGACTAGCGATTACAATGAGCAGTTCTTC
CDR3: CASSPGTSDYNEQFF

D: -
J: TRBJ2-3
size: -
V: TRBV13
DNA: TGTGCCAGCAGCTTTCAAGAGGATAACACAGATACGCAGTATTTT
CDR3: CASSFQEDNTDTQYF

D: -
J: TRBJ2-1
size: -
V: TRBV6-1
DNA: TGTGCCAGCCAGGACTACAATGAGCAGTTCTTC
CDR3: CASQDYNEQFF

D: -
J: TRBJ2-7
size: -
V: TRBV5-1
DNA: TGCGCCAGCAGCTTGATAGTCCTTCCCTACGAGCAGTACTTC
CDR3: CASSLIVLPYEQYF

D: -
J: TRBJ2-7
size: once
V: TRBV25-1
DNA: TGTGCCAGCAGTGATCTAAGATTAGATCGGGGTAGTCTCGGCGAGCAGTACTTC
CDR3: CASSDLRLDRGSLGEQYF